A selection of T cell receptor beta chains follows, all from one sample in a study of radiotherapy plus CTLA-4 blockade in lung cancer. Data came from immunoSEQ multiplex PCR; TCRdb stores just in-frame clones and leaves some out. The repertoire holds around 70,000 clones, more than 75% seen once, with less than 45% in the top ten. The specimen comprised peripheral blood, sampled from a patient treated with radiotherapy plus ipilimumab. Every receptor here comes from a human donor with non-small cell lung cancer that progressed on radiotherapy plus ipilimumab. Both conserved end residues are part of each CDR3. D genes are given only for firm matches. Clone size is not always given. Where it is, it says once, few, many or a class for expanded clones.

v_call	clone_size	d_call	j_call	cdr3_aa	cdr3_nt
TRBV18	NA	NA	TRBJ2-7	CASSPQYEQYF	TGTGCCAGCTCACCCCAGTACGAGCAGTACTTC
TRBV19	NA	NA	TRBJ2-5	CASSSLTPGETQYF	TGTGCCAGTAGTAGCCTGACCCCGGGAGAGACCCAGTACTTC
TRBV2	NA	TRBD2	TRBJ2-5	CASHPRTSGSMETQYF	TGTGCCAGTCATCCAAGGACTAGCGGGAGTATGGAGACCCAGTACTTC
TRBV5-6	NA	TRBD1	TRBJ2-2	CASSTVDRGGGELFF	TGTGCCAGCAGCACCGTTGACAGGGGCGGCGGGGAGCTGTTTTTT
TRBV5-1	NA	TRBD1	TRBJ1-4	CASSQGQKNEKLFF	TGCGCCAGCAGCCAGGGACAGAAAAATGAAAAACTGTTTTTT
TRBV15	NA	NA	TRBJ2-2	CATSREAVSGELFF	TGTGCCACCAGCAGAGAGGCGGTCTCCGGGGAGCTGTTTTTT
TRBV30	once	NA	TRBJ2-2	CAWSVDGYTGELFF	TGTGCCTGGAGTGTAGACGGTTACACCGGGGAGCTGTTTTTT
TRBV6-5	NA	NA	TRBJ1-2	CASSYKGLQNYGYTF	TGTGCCAGCAGTTACAAAGGACTCCAGAACTATGGCTACACCTTC
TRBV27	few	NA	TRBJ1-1	CASSPLGQPIEAFF	TGTGCCAGCAGTCCCCTGGGCCAACCCATCGAAGCTTTCTTT
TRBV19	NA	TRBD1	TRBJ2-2	CASAQGVYGGELFF	TGTGCCAGTGCTCAGGGGGTTTATGGCGGGGAGCTGTTTTTT
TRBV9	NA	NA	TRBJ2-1	CASSRTETNYNEQFF	TGTGCCAGCAGCCGAACCGAGACTAACTACAATGAGCAGTTCTTC
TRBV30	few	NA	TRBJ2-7	CAWRLAREQYF	TGTGCCTGGAGACTAGCTAGGGAGCAGTACTTC
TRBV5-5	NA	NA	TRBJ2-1	CASSLGGYNEQFF	TGTGCCAGCAGCTTGGGTGGATACAATGAGCAGTTCTTC
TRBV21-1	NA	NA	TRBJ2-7	CASSKFFLASRVDLGRVYEQYF	TGTGCCAGCAGCAAGTTTTTCTTGGCTAGTCGAGTTGACCTGGGACGGGTATACGAGCAGTACTTC
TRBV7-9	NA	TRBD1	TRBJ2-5	CASSSRTGEETQYF	TGTGCCAGCAGCTCCCGGACAGGAGAAGAGACCCAGTACTTC
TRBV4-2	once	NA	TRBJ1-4	CASSQEGGTNEKLFF	TGTGCCAGCAGCCAAGAAGGGGGAACTAATGAAAAACTGTTTTTT
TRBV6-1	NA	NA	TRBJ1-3	CASTGNRNTIYF	TGTGCCAGCACCGGGAACCGAAACACCATATATTTT
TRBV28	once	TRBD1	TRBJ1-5	CASSLGIGGDRGRHF	TGTGCCAGCAGTTTAGGAATTGGTGGGGACAGGGGTAGACATTTT